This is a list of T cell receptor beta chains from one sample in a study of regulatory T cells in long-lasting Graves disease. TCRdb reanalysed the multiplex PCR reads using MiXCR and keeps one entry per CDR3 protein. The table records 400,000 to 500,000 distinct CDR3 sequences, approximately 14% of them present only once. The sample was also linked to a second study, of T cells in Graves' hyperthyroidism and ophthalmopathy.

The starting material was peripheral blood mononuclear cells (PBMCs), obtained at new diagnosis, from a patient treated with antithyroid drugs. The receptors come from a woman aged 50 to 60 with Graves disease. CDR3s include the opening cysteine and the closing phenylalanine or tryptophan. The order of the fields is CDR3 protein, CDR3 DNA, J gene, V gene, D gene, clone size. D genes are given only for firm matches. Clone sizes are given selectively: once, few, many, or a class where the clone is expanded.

CDR3: CASSLLTSNSPLHF; DNA: TGTGCCAGCAGTTTATTAACGTCTAATTCACCCCTCCACTTT; J: TRBJ1-6; V: TRBV28; D: -; size: many
CDR3: CASKPGIQGHSPLHF; DNA: TGCGCCAGCAAGCCCGGTATTCAGGGGCATTCACCCCTCCACTTT; J: TRBJ1-6; V: TRBV4-1; D: -; size: -
CDR3: CSALPGTGINEQFF; DNA: TGCAGTGCCCTGCCCGGGACAGGGATCAATGAGCAGTTCTTC; J: TRBJ2-1; V: TRBV20-1; D: TRBD1; size: many
CDR3: CASNGQGGVNTEAFF; DNA: TGTGCCAGCAATGGACAGGGCGGGGTGAACACTGAAGCTTTCTTT; J: TRBJ1-1; V: TRBV18; D: TRBD1; size: many
CDR3: CASSFPWREGFQGDYTQYF; DNA: TGTGCCAGCAGTTTTCCTTGGAGGGAAGGATTTCAAGGGGATTATACGCAGTATTTT; J: TRBJ2-3; V: TRBV28; D: -; size: many
CDR3: CASRRTGGYQPQHF; DNA: TGTGCCAGCAGACGGACAGGGGGGTATCAGCCCCAGCATTTT; J: TRBJ1-5; V: TRBV12-3/TRBV12-4; D: TRBD1; size: many
CDR3: CASSPHTGELFF; DNA: TGTGCCAGCAGTCCCCACACCGGGGAGCTGTTTTTT; J: TRBJ2-2; V: TRBV12-3/TRBV12-4; D: -; size: many
CDR3: CASSSIISYEQYF; DNA: TGTGCCAGCAGTTCCATCATCTCCTACGAGCAGTACTTC; J: TRBJ2-7; V: TRBV6-5; D: -; size: many
CDR3: CASSENDDIETQYF; DNA: TGTGCCAGCAGTGAAAACGACGACATAGAGACCCAGTACTTC; J: TRBJ2-5; V: TRBV6-1; D: -; size: few
CDR3: CASSVGGHDEQYF; DNA: TGTGCCAGCAGCGTGGGGGGGCACGACGAGCAGTACTTC; J: TRBJ2-7; V: TRBV9; D: -; size: few
CDR3: CASSPIGQSWGTSGSKGEQYF; DNA: TGCGCCAGCAGCCCCATAGGACAGTCCTGGGGGACTAGCGGGAGTAAAGGCGAGCAGTACTTC; J: TRBJ2-7; V: TRBV4-1; D: TRBD2; size: many
CDR3: CASSLLPGEQYF; DNA: TGTGCCAGCAGCCTCTTACCGGGCGAGCAGTACTTC; J: TRBJ2-7; V: TRBV12-3/TRBV12-4; D: -; size: -